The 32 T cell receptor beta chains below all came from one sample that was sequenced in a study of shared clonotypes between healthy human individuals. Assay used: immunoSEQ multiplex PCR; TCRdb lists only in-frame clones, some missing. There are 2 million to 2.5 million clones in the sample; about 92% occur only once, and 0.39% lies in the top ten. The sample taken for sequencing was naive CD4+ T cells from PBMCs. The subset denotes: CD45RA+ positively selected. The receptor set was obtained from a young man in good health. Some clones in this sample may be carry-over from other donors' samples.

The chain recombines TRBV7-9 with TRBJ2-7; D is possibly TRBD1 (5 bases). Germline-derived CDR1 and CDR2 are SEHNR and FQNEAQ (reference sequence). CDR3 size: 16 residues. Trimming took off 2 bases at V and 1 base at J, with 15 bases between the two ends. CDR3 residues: CASSLMVIGQSYEQYF. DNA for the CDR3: TGTGCCAGCAGCTTAATGGTAATAGGACAATCCTACGAGCAGTACTTC. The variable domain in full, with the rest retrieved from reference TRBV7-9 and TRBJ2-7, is DTGVSQNPRHKITKRGQNVTFRCDPISEHNRLYWYRQTLGQGPEFLTYFQNEAQLEKSRLLSDRFSAERPKGSFSTLEIQRTEQGDSAMYLCASSLMVIGQSYEQYFGPGTRLTVT.

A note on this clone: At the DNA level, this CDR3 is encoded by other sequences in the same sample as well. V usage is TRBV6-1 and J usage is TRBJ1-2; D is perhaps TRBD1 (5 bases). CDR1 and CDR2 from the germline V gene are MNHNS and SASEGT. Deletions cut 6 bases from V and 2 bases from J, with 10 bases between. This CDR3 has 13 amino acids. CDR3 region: CASSGTGNYGYTF. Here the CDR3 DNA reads TGTGCCAGCAGCGGGACGGGGAACTATGGCTACACCTTC.

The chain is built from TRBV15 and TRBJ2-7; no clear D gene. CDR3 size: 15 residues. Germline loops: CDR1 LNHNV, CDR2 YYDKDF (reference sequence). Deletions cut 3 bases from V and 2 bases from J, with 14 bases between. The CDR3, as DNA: TGTGCCACCAGCAGTGGAGCGATTGCCGCCTACGAGCAGTACTTC. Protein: CATSSGAIAAYEQYF.

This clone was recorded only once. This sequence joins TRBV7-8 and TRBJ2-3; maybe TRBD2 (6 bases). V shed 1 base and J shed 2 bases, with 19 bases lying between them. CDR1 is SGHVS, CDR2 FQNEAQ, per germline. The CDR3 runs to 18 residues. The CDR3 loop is CASSLEYGGGVYTDTQYF. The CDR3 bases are TGTGCCAGCAGCTTAGAATATGGGGGAGGCGTATACACAGATACGCAGTATTTT.

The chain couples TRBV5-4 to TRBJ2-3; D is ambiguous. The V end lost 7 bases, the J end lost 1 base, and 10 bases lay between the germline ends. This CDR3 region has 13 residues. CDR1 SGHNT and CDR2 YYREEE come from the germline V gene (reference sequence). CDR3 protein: CASRLGGTDTQYF. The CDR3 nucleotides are TGTGCCAGCCGTTTGGGCGGCACAGATACGCAGTATTTT.

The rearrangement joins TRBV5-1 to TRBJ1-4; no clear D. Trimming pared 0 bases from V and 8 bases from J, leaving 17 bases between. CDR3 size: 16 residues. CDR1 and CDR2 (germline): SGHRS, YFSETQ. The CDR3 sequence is CASSLEARQDIEKLFF. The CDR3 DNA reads TGCGCCAGCAGCTTGGAGGCCCGGCAGGATATCGAAAAACTGTTTTTT.

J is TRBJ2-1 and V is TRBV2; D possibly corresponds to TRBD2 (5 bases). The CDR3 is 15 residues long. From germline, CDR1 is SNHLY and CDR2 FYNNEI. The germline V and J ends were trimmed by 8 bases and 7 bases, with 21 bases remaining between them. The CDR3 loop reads CASRSTRTISNEQFF. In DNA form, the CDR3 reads TGTGCCAGCCGGAGCACTAGAACTATCAGTAATGAGCAGTTCTTC.

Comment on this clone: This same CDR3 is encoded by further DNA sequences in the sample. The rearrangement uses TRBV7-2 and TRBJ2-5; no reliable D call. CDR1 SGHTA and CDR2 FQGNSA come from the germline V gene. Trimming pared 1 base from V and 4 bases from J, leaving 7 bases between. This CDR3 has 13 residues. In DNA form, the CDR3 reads TGTGCCAGCAGCTTAGTGCGTGGAGAGACCCAGTACTTC. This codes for CASSLVRGETQYF.

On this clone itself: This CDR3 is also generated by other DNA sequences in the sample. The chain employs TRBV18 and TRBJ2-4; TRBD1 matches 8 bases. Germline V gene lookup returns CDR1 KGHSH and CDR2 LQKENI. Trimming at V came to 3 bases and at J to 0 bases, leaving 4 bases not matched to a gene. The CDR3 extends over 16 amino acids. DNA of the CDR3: TGTGCCAGCTCACCCGGGACAGGCCTAGCCAAAAACATTCAGTACTTC. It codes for CASSPGTGLAKNIQYF.

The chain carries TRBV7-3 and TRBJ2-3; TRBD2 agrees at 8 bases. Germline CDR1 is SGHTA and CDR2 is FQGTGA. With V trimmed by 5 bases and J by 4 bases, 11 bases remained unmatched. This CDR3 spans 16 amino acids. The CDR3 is CASSPKSGSWADTQYF. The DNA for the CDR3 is TGTGCCAGCAGCCCAAAGAGCGGGAGTTGGGCAGATACGCAGTATTTT.

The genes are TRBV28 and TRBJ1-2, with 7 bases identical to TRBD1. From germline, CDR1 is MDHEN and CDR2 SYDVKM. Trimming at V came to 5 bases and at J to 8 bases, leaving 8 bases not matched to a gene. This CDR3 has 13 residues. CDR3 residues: CASSEGGRMGYTF. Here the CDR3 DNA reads TGTGCCAGCAGTGAAGGGGGCAGGATGGGCTACACCTTC.

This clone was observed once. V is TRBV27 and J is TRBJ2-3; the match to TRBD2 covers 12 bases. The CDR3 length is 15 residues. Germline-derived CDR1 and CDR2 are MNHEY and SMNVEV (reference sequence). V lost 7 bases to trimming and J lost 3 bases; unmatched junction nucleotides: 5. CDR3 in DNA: TGTGCCAGCATGAGACTAGCGGGGGAAACAGATACGCAGTATTTT. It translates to CASMRLAGETDTQYF.

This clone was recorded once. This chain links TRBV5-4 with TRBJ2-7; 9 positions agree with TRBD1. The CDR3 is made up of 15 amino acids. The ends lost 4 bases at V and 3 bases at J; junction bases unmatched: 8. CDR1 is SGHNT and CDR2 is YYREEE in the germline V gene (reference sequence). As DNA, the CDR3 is TGTGCCAGCAGCATCCCCGGGACAGGGCTCTACGAGCAGTACTTC. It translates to CASSIPGTGLYEQYF.

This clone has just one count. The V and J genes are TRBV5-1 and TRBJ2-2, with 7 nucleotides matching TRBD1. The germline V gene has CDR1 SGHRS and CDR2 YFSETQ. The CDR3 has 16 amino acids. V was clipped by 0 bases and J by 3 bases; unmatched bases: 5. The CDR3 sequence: CASSLAGGADTGELFF. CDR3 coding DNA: TGCGCCAGCAGCTTGGCAGGGGGTGCGGACACCGGGGAGCTGTTTTTT.

This CDR3 is CASSPIQGAKLFF. CDR3 nucleotides: TGTGCCAGCAGTCCCATACAGGGGGCAAAACTGTTTTTT. The rearrangement uses TRBV6-5 and TRBJ1-4; 9 nucleotides line up with TRBD1. Looked up from germline, CDR1 is MNHEY and CDR2 is SVGAGI. The CDR3 contains 13 residues. V lost 5 bases, J lost 10 bases, and 5 bases stayed unmatched.

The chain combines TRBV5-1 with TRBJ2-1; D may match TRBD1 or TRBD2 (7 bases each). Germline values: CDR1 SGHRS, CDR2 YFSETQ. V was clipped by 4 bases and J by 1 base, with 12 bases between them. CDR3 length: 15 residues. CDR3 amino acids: CASSPQGGSYNEQFF. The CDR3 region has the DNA TGCGCCAGCAGCCCCCAGGGGGGGTCCTACAATGAGCAGTTCTTC. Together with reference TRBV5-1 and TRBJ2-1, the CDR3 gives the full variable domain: KAGVTQTPRYLIKTRGQQVTLSCSPISGHRSVSWYQQTPGQGLQFLFEYFSETQRNKGNFPGRFSGRQFSNSRSEMNVSTLELGDSALYLCASSPQGGSYNEQFFGPGTRLTVL.

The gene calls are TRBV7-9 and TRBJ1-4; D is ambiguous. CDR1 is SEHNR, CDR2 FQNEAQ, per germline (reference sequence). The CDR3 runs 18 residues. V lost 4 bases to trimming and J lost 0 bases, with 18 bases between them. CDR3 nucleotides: TGTGCCAGCAGCTCTGGCAGTAGAGGGTTGGCAACTAATGAAAAACTGTTTTTT. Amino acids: CASSSGSRGLATNEKLFF.

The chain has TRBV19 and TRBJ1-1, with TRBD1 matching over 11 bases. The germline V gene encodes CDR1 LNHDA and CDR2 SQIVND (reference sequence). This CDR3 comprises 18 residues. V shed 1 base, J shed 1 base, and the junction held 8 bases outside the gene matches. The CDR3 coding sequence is TGTGCCAGTAGTATAGTGGTCGGACAGGGGGCAGGGAACACTGAAGCTTTCTTT. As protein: CASSIVVGQGAGNTEAFF.

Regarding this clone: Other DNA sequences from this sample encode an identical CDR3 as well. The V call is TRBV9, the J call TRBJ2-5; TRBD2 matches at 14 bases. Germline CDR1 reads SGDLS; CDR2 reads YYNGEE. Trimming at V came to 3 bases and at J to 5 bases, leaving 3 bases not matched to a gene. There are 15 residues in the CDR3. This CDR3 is CASSATSGRGETQYF. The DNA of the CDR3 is TGTGCCAGCAGCGCGACTAGCGGGAGGGGGGAGACCCAGTACTTC.

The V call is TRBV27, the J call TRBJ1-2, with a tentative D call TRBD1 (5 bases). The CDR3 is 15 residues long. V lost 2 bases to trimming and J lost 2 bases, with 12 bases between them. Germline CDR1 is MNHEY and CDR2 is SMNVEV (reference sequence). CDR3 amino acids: CASSLEGTKNYGYTF. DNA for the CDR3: TGTGCCAGCAGTTTAGAAGGGACCAAGAACTATGGCTACACCTTC.

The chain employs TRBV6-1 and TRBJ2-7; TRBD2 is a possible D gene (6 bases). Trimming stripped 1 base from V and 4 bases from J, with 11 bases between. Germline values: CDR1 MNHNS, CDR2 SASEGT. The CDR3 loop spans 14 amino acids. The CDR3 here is CASSEERGGYEQYF. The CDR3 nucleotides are TGTGCCAGCAGTGAAGAGAGGGGAGGTTACGAGCAGTACTTC.

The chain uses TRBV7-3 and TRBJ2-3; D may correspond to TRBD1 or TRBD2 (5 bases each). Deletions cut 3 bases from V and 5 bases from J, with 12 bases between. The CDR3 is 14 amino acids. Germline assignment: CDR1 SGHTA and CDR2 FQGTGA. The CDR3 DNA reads TGTGCCAGCAGCTTCGGGGCGGAGAGAGATACGCAGTATTTT. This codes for CASSFGAERDTQYF.

CDR3 loop: CATAGGRIPGEQYF. DNA for the CDR3: TGTGCCACGGCGGGCGGGAGGATCCCGGGCGAGCAGTACTTC. V is TRBV28 and J is TRBJ2-7; 8 positions agree with TRBD2. The CDR3 has 14 residues. Germline CDR1 is MDHEN and CDR2 is SYDVKM. V lost 10 bases, J lost 6 bases, and 14 bases stayed unmatched.

The CDR3 protein is CASSTGVPETQYF. Written as DNA, the CDR3 is TGTGCCAGCAGTACAGGGGTCCCTGAGACCCAGTACTTC. This chain uses TRBV6-5 with TRBJ2-5; 7 bases match TRBD1. Germline CDR1 and CDR2: MNHEY and SVGAGI. V trimming: 5 bases; J trimming: 5 bases; junction bases outside the gene matches: 5. The CDR3 extends over 13 amino acids.

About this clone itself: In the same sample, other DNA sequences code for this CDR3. This chain's CDR3 is CASSLGGGFTYEQYF. The CDR3 nucleotides are TGTGCCAGCAGCTTGGGCGGGGGGTTCACCTACGAGCAGTACTTC. The chain joins TRBV13 to TRBJ2-7; TRBD2 aligns across 8 bases. Germline values: CDR1 PRHDT, CDR2 FYEKMQ (reference sequence). V lost 3 bases and J lost 2; bases outside the gene matches: 6. The CDR3 loop spans 15 amino acids.

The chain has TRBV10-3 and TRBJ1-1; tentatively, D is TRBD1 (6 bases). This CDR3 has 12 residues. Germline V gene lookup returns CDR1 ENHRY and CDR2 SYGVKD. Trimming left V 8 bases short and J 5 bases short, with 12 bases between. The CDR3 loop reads CAIGGGGTEAFF. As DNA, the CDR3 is TGTGCCATCGGAGGGGGGGGAACTGAAGCTTTCTTT.

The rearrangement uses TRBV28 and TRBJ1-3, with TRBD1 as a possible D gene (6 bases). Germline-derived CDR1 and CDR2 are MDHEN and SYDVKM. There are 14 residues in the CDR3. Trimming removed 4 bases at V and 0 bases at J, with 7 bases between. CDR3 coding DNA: TGTGCCAGCAGTTGGACAGTCTCTGGAAACACCATATATTTT. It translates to CASSWTVSGNTIYF. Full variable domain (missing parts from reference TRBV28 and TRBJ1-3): DVKVTQSSRYLVKRTGEKVFLECVQDMDHENMFWYRQDPGLGLRLIYFSYDVKMKEKGDIPEGYSVSREKKERFSLILESASTNQTSMYLCASSWTVSGNTIYFGEGSWLTVV.

In nucleotides, the CDR3 is TGTGCCATCAGCCCCGGGTCTACTAATTCCTACGAGCAGTACTTC. Amino acid sequence: CAISPGSTNSYEQYF. The chain has TRBV10-3 and TRBJ2-7; D gene uncertain. CDR3 length equals 15 residues. Trimming shortened V by 6 bases and J by 1 base, and 16 bases separated the two germline ends. The germline CDR1 and CDR2 sequences are ENHRY and SYGVKD.

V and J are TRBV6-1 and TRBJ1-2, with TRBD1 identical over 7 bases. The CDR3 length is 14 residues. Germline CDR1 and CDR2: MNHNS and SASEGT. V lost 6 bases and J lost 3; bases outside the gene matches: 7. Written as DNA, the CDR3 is TGTGCCAGCAGCGAAACGGGGACAGACTATGGCTACACCTTC. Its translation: CASSETGTDYGYTF.

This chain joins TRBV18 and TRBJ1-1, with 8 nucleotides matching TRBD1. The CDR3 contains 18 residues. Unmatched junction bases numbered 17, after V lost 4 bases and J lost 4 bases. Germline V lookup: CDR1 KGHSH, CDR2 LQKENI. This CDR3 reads CASSLNKRQGPGSTEAFF. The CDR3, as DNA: TGTGCCAGCTCACTGAACAAAAGACAGGGGCCGGGGTCCACTGAAGCTTTCTTT.

DNA for the CDR3: TGTGCCAGCACTCCGACACAAGGCCCCCAGTTCTTC. It is translated as CASTPTQGPQFF. The V and J genes are TRBV2 and TRBJ2-1; no clear D. The V gene lost 7 bases and the J gene lost 13 bases, with 17 bases spanning the gap. CDR3 length: 12 amino acids. CDR1 is SNHLY and CDR2 is FYNNEI in the germline V gene.

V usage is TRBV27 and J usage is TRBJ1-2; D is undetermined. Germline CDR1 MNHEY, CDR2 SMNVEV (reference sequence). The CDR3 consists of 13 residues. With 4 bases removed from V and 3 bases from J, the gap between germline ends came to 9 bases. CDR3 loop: CASSSPGYYGYTF. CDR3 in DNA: TGTGCCAGCAGTTCCCCGGGTTACTATGGCTACACCTTC.